This is a list of T cell receptor beta chains from one sample in a study of OX40 agonist ivuxolimab in advanced cancers. The table came from immunoSEQ multiplex PCR; TCRdb's copy has only in-frame clones and leaves some out. The sample contains approximately 84,000 clones, approximately 94% of which appear only once. Sequenced here: CD4+ or CD8+ T cells sorted from blood, sampled in a trial of the OX40 agonist ivuxolimab. All receptors come from an adult with an advanced solid tumor such as melanoma, head and neck, liver or kidney cancer. CDR3s include the opening cysteine and the closing phenylalanine or tryptophan. The D gene is left open where the match is weak. Where a row states a size, it is once, few, many or the class of an expanded clone; other rows omit it.

V	J	size	D	CDR3	DNA
TRBV19	TRBJ2-5	NA	TRBD2	CASSIGGGPVETQYF	TGTGCCAGTAGTATTGGGGGAGGGCCGGTAGAGACCCAGTACTTC
TRBV6-5	TRBJ2-5	NA	NA	CASRPDFMRETQYF	TGTGCCAGCAGACCGGACTTTATGAGGGAGACCCAGTACTTC
TRBV28	TRBJ2-1	NA	NA	CASSLFAGPNEQFF	TGTGCCAGCAGTTTATTCGCAGGGCCCAATGAGCAGTTCTTC
TRBV19	TRBJ1-5	NA	NA	CASSLEGRPNQPQHF	TGTGCCAGTAGCCTAGAGGGGCGCCCCAATCAGCCCCAGCATTTT
TRBV6-5	TRBJ2-7	NA	NA	CASSSPLGGIYEQYF	TGTGCCAGCAGTTCCCCGTTAGGGGGGATCTACGAGCAGTACTTC
TRBV10-2	TRBJ2-7	NA	NA	CASSDLGAEREQYF	TGCGCCAGCAGTGACCTCGGGGCGGAGAGAGAGCAGTACTTC
TRBV19	TRBJ2-7	few	TRBD1	CASTTGAGSYEQYF	TGTGCCAGCACAACAGGGGCAGGCTCCTACGAGCAGTACTTC
TRBV5-6	TRBJ2-5	NA	NA	CASSFVQETQYF	TGTGCCAGCAGCTTTGTCCAAGAGACCCAGTACTTC
TRBV6-6	TRBJ1-5	NA	NA	CASRTYSNQPQHF	TGTGCCAGCAGAACATATAGCAATCAGCCCCAGCATTTT
TRBV2	TRBJ1-1	NA	TRBD1	CASSSQGAPASEAFF	TGTGCCAGCAGTTCACAGGGGGCGCCGGCTAGTGAAGCTTTCTTT